The sequence of this T cell receptor beta chain was determined in a study of CD8+ T cells in alopecia areata. Study summary: Treatment comprised oral tofacitinib, 5 to 10 mg twice daily, in treated patients.

The treatment was: oral pan-JAK inhibitor, 5-10 mg twice daily. Germline values: CDR1 SNHLY, CDR2 FYNNEI. The CDR3 is made up of 10 amino acids. Trimming took 6 bases from V and 5 from J, leaving 4 bases between them. Sequencing templates came from extracted RNA that was reverse transcribed into cDNA. Some clones are missing from TCRdb's copy, which holds only in-frame ones; the method was immunoSEQ multiplex PCR. The profile shows 100,000 or so clones, roughly 60% of them singletons. This clone was seen a handful of times. Other nucleotide sequences in the sample specify the same CDR3. The V gene is TRBV2, the J gene TRBJ1-1; D uncertain. This clonotype originated in a human donor with alopecia areata. The input for sequencing was CD8+ T cells sorted from blood, taken at roughly week 55, from a patient treated with tofacitinib. The CDR3 DNA reads TGTGCCAGCAGGGGAACTGAAGCTTTCTTT. Amino acid sequence: CASRGTEAFF.